One TCR beta chain is described in this entry. Profiling relied on immunoSEQ multiplex PCR, and the TCRdb table lists in-frame clones only, not all of them. This table holds approximately 58,000 clones, roughly 77% found once. The entry originates in a study of blood T cell repertoires in COVID-19. Across the study: PBMCs, B-cell-depleted T cells, or T cells provided the cDNA or gDNA that made up the material.

In germline, CDR1 is SGDLS, CDR2 YYNGEE. The CDR3 runs 14 residues. Unmatched junction bases numbered 2, after V lost 3 bases and J lost 3 bases. Patients at the Seattle site were enrolled during active infection and followed longitudinally. This TCR derives from a man in his sixties with COVID-19, enrolled during active disease. This chain uses TRBV9 with TRBJ2-5; 10 bases line up with TRBD2. Material: peripheral blood. The CDR3 DNA reads TGTGCCAGCAGCGCAGGACTAGCGGAAGAGACCCAGTACTTC. It translates to CASSAGLAEETQYF.